The entry that follows covers one T cell receptor beta chain sequence. Original methodology: Reference gene primers were amplified, and this amplification served to estimate nucleated cell counts. TCRdb keeps only in-frame clones here, not all; method: immunoSEQ multiplex PCR. From that table come the V and J calls and clone size; the DNA was used to work out D and trimming. The top ten hold about 9.4% of the sample, which has 100,000 to 150,000 clones, more than 70% seen once. V shed 8 bases and J shed 2 bases, with 14 bases lying between them. Per germline, CDR1 SGHNT and CDR2 YYREEE (reference sequence). The CDR3 has 15 amino acids. This record comes from a study of blood T cell repertoires in COVID-19.

Sequenced: peripheral blood. V is TRBV5-4 and J is TRBJ2-6; tentatively, D is TRBD2 (6 bases). The sequence was obtained from a man aged 50 to 60 with acute or convalescent COVID-19. Here the CDR3 DNA reads TGTGCCAGTCGGGGGTGGCGCCCTGGGGCCAACGTCCTGACTTTC. Translating gives CASRGWRPGANVLTF.